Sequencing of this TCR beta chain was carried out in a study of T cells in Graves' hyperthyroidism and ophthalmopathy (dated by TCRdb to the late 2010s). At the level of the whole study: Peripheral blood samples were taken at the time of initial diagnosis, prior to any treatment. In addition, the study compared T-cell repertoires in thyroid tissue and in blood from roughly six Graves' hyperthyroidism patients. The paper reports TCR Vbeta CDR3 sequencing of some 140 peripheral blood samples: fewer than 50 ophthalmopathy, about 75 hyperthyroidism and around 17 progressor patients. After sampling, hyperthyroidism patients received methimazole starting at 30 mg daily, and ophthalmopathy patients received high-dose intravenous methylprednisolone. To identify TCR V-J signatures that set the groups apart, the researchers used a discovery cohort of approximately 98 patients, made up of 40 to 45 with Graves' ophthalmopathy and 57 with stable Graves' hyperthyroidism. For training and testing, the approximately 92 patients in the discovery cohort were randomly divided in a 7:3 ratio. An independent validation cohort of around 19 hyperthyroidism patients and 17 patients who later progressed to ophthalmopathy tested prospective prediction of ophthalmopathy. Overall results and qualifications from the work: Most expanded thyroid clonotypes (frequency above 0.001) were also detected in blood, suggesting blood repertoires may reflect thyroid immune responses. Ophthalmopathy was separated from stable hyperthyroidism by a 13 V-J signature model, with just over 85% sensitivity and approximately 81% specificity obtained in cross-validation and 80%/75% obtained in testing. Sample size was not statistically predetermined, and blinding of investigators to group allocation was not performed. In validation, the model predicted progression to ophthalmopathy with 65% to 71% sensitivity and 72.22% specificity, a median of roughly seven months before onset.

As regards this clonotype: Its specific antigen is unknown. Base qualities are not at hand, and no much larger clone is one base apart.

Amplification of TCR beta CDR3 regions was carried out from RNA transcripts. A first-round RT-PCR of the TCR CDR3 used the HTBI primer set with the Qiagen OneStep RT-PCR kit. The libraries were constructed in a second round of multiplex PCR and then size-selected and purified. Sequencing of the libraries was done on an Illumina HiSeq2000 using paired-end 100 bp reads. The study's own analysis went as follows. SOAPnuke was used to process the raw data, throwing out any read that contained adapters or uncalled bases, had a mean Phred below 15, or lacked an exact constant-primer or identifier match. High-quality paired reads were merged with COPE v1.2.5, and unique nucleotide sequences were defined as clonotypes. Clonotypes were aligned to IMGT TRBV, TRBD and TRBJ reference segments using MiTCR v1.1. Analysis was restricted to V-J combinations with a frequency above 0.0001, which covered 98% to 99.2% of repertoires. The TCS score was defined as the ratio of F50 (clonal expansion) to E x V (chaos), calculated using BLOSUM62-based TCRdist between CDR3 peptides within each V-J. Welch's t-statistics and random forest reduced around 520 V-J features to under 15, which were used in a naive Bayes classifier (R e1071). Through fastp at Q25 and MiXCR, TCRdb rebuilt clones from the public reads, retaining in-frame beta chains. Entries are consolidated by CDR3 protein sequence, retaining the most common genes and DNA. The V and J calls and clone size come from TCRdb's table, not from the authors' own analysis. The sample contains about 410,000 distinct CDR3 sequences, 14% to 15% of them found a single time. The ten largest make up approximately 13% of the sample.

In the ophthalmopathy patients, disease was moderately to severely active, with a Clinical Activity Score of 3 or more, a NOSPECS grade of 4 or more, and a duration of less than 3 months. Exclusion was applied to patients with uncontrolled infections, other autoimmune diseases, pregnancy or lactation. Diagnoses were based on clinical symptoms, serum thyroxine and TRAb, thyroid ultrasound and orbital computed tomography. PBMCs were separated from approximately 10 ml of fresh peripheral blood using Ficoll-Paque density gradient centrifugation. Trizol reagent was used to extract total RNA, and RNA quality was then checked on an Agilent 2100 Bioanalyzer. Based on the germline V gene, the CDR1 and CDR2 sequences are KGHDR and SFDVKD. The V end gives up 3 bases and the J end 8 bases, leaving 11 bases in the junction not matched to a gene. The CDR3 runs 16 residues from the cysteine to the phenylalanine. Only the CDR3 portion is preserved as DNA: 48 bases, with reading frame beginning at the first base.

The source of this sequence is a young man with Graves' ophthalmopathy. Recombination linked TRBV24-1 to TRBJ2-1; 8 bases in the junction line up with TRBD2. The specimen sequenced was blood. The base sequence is TGTGCCACCAGTGATCCACTCGGACTAGCCATACATGAGCAGTTCTTC. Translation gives CATSDPLGLAIHEQFF.